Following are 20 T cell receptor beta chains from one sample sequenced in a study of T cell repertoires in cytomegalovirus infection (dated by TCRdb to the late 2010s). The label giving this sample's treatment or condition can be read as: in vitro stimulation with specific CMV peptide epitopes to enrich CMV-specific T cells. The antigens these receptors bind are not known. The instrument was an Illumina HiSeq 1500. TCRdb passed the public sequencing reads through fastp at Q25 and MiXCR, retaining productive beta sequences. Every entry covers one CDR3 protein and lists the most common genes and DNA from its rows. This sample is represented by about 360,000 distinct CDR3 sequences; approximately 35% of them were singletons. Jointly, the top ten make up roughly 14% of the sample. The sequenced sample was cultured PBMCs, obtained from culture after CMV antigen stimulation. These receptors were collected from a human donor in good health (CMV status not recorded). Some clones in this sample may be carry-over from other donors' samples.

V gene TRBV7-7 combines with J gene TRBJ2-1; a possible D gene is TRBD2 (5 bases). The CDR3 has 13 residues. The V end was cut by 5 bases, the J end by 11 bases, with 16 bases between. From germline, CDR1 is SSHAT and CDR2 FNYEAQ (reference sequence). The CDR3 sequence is CASSPQAYGKQFF. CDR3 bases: TGTGCCAGCAGCCCGCAGGCGTACGGGAAGCAGTTCTTC.

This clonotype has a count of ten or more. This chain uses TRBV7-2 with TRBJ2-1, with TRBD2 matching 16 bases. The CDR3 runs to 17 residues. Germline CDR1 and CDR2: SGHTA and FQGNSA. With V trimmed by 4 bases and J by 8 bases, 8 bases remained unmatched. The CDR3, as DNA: TGTGCCAGCAGCTCCCGGGGACTAGCGGGGGGGAGGGATGAGCAGTTCTTC. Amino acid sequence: CASSSRGLAGGRDEQFF.

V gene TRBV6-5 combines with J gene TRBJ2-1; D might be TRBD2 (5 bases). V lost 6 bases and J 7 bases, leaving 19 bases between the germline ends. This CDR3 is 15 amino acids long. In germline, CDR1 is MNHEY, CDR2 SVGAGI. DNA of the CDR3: TGTGCCAGCAGCCTATTAGCTCTTCCGGGGAATGAGCAGTTCTTC. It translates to CASSLLALPGNEQFF.

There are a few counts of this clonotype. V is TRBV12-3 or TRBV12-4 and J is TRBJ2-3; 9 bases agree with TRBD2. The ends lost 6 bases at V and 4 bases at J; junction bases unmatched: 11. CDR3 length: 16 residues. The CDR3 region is CASRRGFGGRADTQYF. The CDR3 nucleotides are TGTGCCAGCAGACGGGGGTTTGGCGGGAGGGCAGATACGCAGTATTTT.

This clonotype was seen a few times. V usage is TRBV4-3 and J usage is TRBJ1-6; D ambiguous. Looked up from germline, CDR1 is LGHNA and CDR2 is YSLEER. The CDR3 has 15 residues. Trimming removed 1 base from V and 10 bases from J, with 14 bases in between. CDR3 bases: TGCGCCAGCAGCCAAGTTGCGTCGGTGCAATCACCCCTCCACTTT. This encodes CASSQVASVQSPLHF.

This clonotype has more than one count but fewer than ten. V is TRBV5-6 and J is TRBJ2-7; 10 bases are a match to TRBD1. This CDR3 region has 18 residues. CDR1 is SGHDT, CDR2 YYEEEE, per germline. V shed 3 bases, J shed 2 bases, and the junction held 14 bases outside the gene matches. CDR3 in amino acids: CASSSPPTGGKVTYEQYV. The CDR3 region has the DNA TGTGCCAGCAGCTCACCTCCGACAGGGGGCAAAGTCACCTACGAGCAGTACGTC.

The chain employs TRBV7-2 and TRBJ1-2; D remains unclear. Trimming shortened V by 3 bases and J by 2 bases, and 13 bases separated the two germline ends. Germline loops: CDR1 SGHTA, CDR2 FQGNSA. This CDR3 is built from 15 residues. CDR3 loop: CASSLPGRPNYGYTF. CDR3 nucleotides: TGTGCCAGCAGCTTGCCGGGCAGGCCGAACTATGGCTACACCTTC.

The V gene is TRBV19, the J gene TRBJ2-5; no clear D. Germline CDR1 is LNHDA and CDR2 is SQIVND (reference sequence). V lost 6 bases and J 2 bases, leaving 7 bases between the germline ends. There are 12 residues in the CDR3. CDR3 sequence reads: CASRTGQETQYF. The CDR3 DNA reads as TGTGCCAGTAGAACCGGTCAAGAGACCCAGTACTTC.

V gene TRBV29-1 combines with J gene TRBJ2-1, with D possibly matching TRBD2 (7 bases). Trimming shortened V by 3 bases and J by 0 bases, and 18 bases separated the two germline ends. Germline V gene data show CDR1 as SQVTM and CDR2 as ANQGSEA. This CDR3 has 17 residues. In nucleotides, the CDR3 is TGCAGCGTTGAGGGGGGGGCAGGTCTGAGCTCCTACAATGAGCAGTTCTTC. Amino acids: CSVEGGAGLSSYNEQFF.

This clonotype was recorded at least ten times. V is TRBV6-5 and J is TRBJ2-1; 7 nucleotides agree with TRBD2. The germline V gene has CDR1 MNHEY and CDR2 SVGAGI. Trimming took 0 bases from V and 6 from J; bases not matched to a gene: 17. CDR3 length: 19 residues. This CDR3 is CASSYSISAGDQSGNEQFF. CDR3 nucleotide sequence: TGTGCCAGCAGTTACTCGATTTCGGCGGGAGATCAATCCGGCAATGAGCAGTTCTTC.

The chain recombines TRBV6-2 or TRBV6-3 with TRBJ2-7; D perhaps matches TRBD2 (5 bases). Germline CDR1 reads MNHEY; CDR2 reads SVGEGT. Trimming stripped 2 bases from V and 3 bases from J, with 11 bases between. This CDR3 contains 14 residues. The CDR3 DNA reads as TGTGCCAGCAGTTACCGGGGTCCCCACTACGAGCAGTACTTC. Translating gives CASSYRGPHYEQYF.

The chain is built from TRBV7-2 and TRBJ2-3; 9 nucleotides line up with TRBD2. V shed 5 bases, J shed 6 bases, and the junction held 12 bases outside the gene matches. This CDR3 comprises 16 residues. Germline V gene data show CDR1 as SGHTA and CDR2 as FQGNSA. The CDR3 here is CASSPSGTRGADTQYF. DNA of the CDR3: TGTGCCAGCAGCCCTAGCGGGACTAGGGGGGCGGATACGCAGTATTTT.

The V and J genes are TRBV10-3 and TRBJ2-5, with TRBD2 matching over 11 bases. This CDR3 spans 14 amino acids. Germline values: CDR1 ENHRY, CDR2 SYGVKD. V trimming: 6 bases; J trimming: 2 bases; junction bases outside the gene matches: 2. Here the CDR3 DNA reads TGTGCCATCAGACTAGCGGGAGAACAAGAGACCCAGTACTTC. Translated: CAIRLAGEQETQYF.

CDR3 region: CASSGLSGGSSYEQYV. The CDR3 nucleotides read TGTGCCAGCAGCGGCTTAAGCGGGGGGAGCTCCTACGAGCAGTACGTC. The chain has TRBV7-9 and TRBJ2-7, with 9 bases matching TRBD2. V shed 5 bases and J 0 bases; nucleotides not matched to a gene: 8. The length of the CDR3 is 16 residues. Germline V gene sequence: CDR1 SEHNR, CDR2 FQNEAQ (reference sequence).

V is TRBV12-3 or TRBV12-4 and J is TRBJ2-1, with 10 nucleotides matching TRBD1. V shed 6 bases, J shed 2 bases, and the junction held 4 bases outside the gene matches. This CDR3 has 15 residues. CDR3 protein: CASRATGGPYNEQFF. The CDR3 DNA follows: TGTGCCAGCAGGGCGACAGGGGGCCCCTACAATGAGCAGTTCTTC.

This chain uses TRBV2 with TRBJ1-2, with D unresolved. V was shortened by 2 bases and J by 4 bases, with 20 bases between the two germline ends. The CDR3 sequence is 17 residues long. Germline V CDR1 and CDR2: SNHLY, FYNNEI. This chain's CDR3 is CASSEFEKGKDGYGYTF. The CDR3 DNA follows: TGTGCCAGCAGTGAATTCGAAAAGGGCAAAGACGGCTATGGCTACACCTTC.

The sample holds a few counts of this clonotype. CDR3 coding DNA: TGTGCCAGCAGTTACTCAGCGGGAGAGTTCGGTGAGCAGTTCTTC. Amino acid sequence: CASSYSAGEFGEQFF. The chain uses TRBV6-5 and TRBJ2-1, with TRBD2 matching 8 bases. Germline CDR1 and CDR2: MNHEY and SVGAGI. Losses at the gene ends were 0 bases for V and 9 bases for J; bases not matched to a gene: 7. This CDR3 comprises 15 residues.

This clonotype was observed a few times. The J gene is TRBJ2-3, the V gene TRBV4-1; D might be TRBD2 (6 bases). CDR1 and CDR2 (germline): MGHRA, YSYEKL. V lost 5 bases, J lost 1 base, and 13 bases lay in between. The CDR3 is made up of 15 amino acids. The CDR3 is CASSFQVAGTDTQYF. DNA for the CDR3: TGCGCCAGCAGCTTCCAGGTAGCGGGCACAGATACGCAGTATTTT.

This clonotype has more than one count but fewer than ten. CDR3: CASRRGSYEQYF. As DNA, the CDR3 is TGTGCCAGCAGGAGGGGGTCCTACGAGCAGTACTTC. The chain is built from TRBV6-1 and TRBJ2-7, with D perhaps TRBD1 (6 bases). The CDR3 sequence is 12 residues long. V was cut by 6 bases and J by 1 base, with 7 bases left in between. Germline CDR1 and CDR2: MNHNS and SASEGT.

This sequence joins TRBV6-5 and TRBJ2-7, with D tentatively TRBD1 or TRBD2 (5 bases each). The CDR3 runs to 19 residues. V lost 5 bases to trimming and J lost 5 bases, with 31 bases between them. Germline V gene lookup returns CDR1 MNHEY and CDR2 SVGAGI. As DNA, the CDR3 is TGTGCCAGCAGTCGATTCCTTGGGATTATAGGGGACGGTCGTAACGAGCAGTACTTC. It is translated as CASSRFLGIIGDGRNEQYF.